A selection of T cell receptor beta chains follows, all from one sample in a study of control samples from healthy donors and cancer patients. Some clones are missing from TCRdb's copy, which holds only in-frame ones; the method was immunoSEQ multiplex PCR. Found here are about 150,000 clones, roughly 93% of them singletons; the top ten hold 2% to 2.5%. Specimen: blood. These receptors originate from a man aged 45-60 years in good health. CDR3s include the opening cysteine and the closing phenylalanine or tryptophan. The D gene is left open where the match is weak. Only some rows state a clone size, as once, few, many or a class for expanded clones.

v_gene	abundance	j_gene	d_gene	CDR3aa	CDR3nt
TRBV5-1	-	TRBJ1-3	TRBD1	CASSGGQASGNTIYF	TGCGCCAGCAGCGGGGGACAGGCCTCTGGAAACACCATATATTTT
TRBV18	-	TRBJ2-3	TRBD1	CASSPQGAATDTQYF	TGTGCCAGCTCACCACAGGGGGCGGCCACAGATACGCAGTATTTT
TRBV3-1/TRBV3-2	-	TRBJ2-1	-	CASSQDADRGEQFF	TGTGCCAGCAGCCAAGACGCCGACCGAGGTGAGCAGTTCTTC
TRBV9	-	TRBJ1-1	-	CASSVAGTRNTEAFF	TGTGCCAGCAGCGTAGCTGGTACACGGAACACTGAAGCTTTCTTT
TRBV27	-	TRBJ2-7	-	CASSFIYEQYF	TGTGCCAGCAGTTTTATCTACGAGCAGTACTTC
TRBV18	-	TRBJ1-1	-	CASSPLQYTEAFF	TGTGCCAGCTCACCACTTCAGTACACTGAAGCTTTCTTT
TRBV24-1	-	TRBJ2-3	TRBD1	CATSDLNRQGIQYF	TGTGCCACCAGTGACCTAAATAGACAGGGTATTCAGTATTTT
TRBV18	-	TRBJ2-7	-	CASSPSSESYEQYF	TGTGCCAGCTCACCATCTAGCGAGTCCTACGAGCAGTACTTC
TRBV9	-	TRBJ1-2	-	CASSVESYGYTF	TGTGCCAGCAGCGTAGAGAGCTATGGCTACACCTTC
TRBV11-2	once	TRBJ2-7	-	CASSFTRGPYEQYF	TGTGCCAGCAGCTTTACAAGGGGCCCCTACGAGCAGTACTTC
TRBV5-1	-	TRBJ2-3	TRBD2	CASTPLATSTDTQYF	TGCGCCAGCACGCCACTAGCGACTAGCACAGATACGCAGTATTTT
TRBV6-2/TRBV6-3	medium-sized	TRBJ1-2	-	CASSYSYYGYTF	TGTGCCAGCAGTTACTCTTACTATGGCTACACCTTC
TRBV29-1	few	TRBJ1-5	TRBD1	CSVTGDSNQPQHF	TGCAGCGTGACAGGGGATAGCAATCAGCCCCAGCATTTT
TRBV6-1	-	TRBJ1-1	-	CASSERWGSEAFF	TGTGCCAGCAGTGAACGTTGGGGGTCTGAAGCTTTCTTT
TRBV7-9	-	TRBJ2-1	TRBD2	CASTVALTSGSYNEQFF	TGTGCCAGCACCGTAGCCCTGACTAGCGGCTCCTACAATGAGCAGTTCTTC
TRBV27	-	TRBJ2-5	TRBD2	CASSLGVGTSIRETQYF	TGTGCCAGCAGTTTGGGGGTAGGGACTAGCATCCGAGAGACCCAGTACTTC
TRBV3-1/TRBV3-2	-	TRBJ2-2	TRBD1	CASSQDRGRSTGELFF	TGTGCCAGCAGCCAAGACAGGGGGCGTAGCACCGGGGAGCTGTTTTTT
TRBV18	-	TRBJ2-7	-	CASSPAYEQYF	TGTGCCAGCTCACCGGCCTACGAGCAGTACTTC
TRBV12-3/TRBV12-4	-	TRBJ2-4	-	CASSLGDLGVQYF	TGTGCCAGCTCGTTGGGGGACCTTGGTGTTCAGTACTTC
TRBV29-1	-	TRBJ2-1	-	CSGTRGGNEQFF	TGCAGCGGAACTAGGGGCGGAAATGAGCAGTTCTTC
TRBV10-3	-	TRBJ2-1	-	CAISDPNNEQFF	TGTGCCATCAGTGACCCCAACAATGAGCAGTTCTTC
TRBV6-6	-	TRBJ1-4	-	CASVKSAVRANEKLFF	TGTGCCTCGGTTAAGAGTGCAGTACGGGCTAATGAAAAACTGTTTTTT
TRBV14	-	TRBJ1-1	TRBD1	CASSHRQGADKNTEAFF	TGTGCCAGCAGCCATCGACAGGGGGCTGACAAGAACACTGAAGCTTTCTTT
TRBV30	-	TRBJ2-1	-	CAWSPGRDYNEQFF	TGTGCCTGGAGCCCCGGCAGAGATTACAATGAGCAGTTCTTC
TRBV24-1	-	TRBJ2-1	TRBD2	CATSKPLGTSVYNEQFF	TGTGCCACCAGTAAGCCCCTCGGGACTAGCGTGTACAATGAGCAGTTCTTC
TRBV18	-	TRBJ2-1	TRBD2	CASSPEVAGAYNEQFF	TGTGCCAGCTCACCAGAGGTAGCGGGGGCCTACAATGAGCAGTTCTTC
TRBV29-1	-	TRBJ2-7	TRBD1	CSVEGLGDRGGHEQYF	TGCAGCGTTGAAGGCCTAGGGGACAGGGGGGGCCACGAGCAGTACTTC
TRBV19	-	TRBJ2-6	-	CASSLGGTGANVLTF	TGTGCCAGTAGCCTAGGGGGGACTGGGGCCAACGTCCTGACTTTC
TRBV6-4	-	TRBJ2-1	-	CASSDSGQSNNEQFF	TGTGCCAGCAGTGACTCAGGACAGAGTAACAATGAGCAGTTCTTC
TRBV5-1	-	TRBJ2-7	-	CASSSGSLVYEQYF	TGCGCCAGCAGCTCCGGAAGCCTCGTCTACGAGCAGTACTTC
TRBV7-2	-	TRBJ2-2	-	CASSLEGVGTGELFF	TGTGCCAGCAGCTTAGAGGGAGTCGGCACCGGGGAGCTGTTTTTT
TRBV19	once	TRBJ1-1	-	CASKTGTHGPPEAFF	TGTGCCAGTAAGACCGGGACTCATGGCCCGCCTGAAGCTTTCTTT
TRBV19	-	TRBJ1-1	-	CASSYGGHTEAFF	TGTGCCAGTAGTTACGGGGGGCACACTGAAGCTTTCTTT
TRBV27	-	TRBJ1-5	TRBD1	CASSTDRDIGQPQHF	TGTGCCAGCAGTACTGACAGGGACATTGGACAGCCCCAGCATTTT